This T cell receptor beta chain was sequenced during a study of breast tumors, draining lymph nodes, adjacent tissues. TCRdb redid the calling of the multiplex PCR reads with MiXCR, one entry per CDR3 protein. The table shows about 140,000 distinct CDR3 sequences, with less than 35% occurring only once. The lymph nodes were axillary draining lymph nodes from breast cancer patients. This CDR3 has 15 residues. Trimming removed 4 bases from V and 3 bases from J; junction bases left unmatched: 6. Germline values: CDR1 SGDLS, CDR2 YYNGEE. Study-wide results and limits: Tumor and nontumor repertoires were significantly more similar in luminal-like than in basal-like breast cancer.

Many counts were recorded for this clonotype. What it binds is unknown. The TCR sequence derives from a female donor with breast cancer. Some clones in this sample may be carry-over from other donors' samples. The chain uses TRBV9 and TRBJ2-2; 7 nucleotides agree with TRBD1. Sequenced sample: axillary lymph node tissue. The CDR3 region has the DNA TGTGCCAGCAGCCCAGGGGGACACTACACCGGGGAGCTGTTTTTT. It encodes CASSPGGHYTGELFF. The whole variable domain, filled in from reference TRBV9 and TRBJ2-2, reads DSGVTQTPKHLITATGQRVTLRCSPRSGDLSVYWYQQSLDQGLQFLIQYYNGEERAKGNILERFSAQQFPDLHSELNLSSLELGDSALYFCASSPGGHYTGELFFGEGSRLTVL.